These 5 T cell receptor beta chains originate from one sample sequenced in a study of OX40 agonist ivuxolimab in advanced cancers. This table comes from immunoSEQ multiplex PCR, and its TCRdb copy is limited to in-frame clones, with some not included. The table lists 60,000 to 80,000 clones, 85% of them singletons. Sequenced here: CD4+ or CD8+ T cells sorted from blood, sampled in a trial of the OX40 agonist ivuxolimab. All receptors derive from an adult with an advanced solid tumor such as melanoma, head and neck, liver or kidney cancer.

CDR3 sequence (DNA): TGTGCCAGTAGTCTCCAGGGGGGAAGATACGAGCAGTACTTC. This translates into CASSLQGGRYEQYF. The gene calls are TRBV19 and TRBJ2-7, with a possible D match to TRBD1 (7 bases). This CDR3 is built from 14 residues. V lost 5 bases and J 4 bases, leaving 15 bases between the germline ends. Germline V lookup: CDR1 LNHDA, CDR2 SQIVND (reference sequence).

V and J are TRBV6-1 and TRBJ1-1, with D hard to call. V was clipped by 4 bases and J by 1 base, with 7 bases between them. Per the germline V gene, CDR1 is MNHNS and CDR2 is SASEGT. CDR3 length: 13 residues. CDR3 loop: CASSGDENTEAFF. In nucleotides, the CDR3 is TGTGCCAGCAGTGGCGACGAGAACACTGAAGCTTTCTTT.

The chain couples TRBV5-6 to TRBJ1-1; D not resolved. V gave up 5 bases and J gave up 5 bases, with 13 bases separating them. Germline CDR1 and CDR2: SGHDT and YYEEEE. This CDR3 region has 13 residues. As DNA, the CDR3 is TGTGCCAGCAGGGAAAGAGGCGTGACTGAAGCTTTCTTT. As protein: CASRERGVTEAFF. The full variable domain, in which reference TRBV5-6 and TRBJ1-1 provide the parts outside the CDR3, is DAGVTQSPTHLIKTRGQQVTLRCSPKSGHDTVSWYQQALGQGPQFIFQYYEEEERQRGNFPDRFSGHQFPNYSSELNVNALLLGDSALYLCASRERGVTEAFFGQGTRLTVV.

This clone has more than one count but fewer than ten. The chain uses TRBV14 and TRBJ1-2; 8 bases are a match to TRBD1. V trimming: 4 bases; J trimming: 6 bases; junction bases outside the gene matches: 10. The CDR3 consists of 15 residues. Per germline, CDR1 SGHDN and CDR2 FVKESK. The CDR3 nucleotides are TGTGCCAGCAGCCTTACAGGGGGGAAGACCGATGGCTACACCTTC. It yields the protein CASSLTGGKTDGYTF.

This clone was seen a single time. The CDR3 spells CASSPGTHFHF. CDR3 DNA sequence: TGTGCCAGCAGCCCCGGGACCCACTTCCACTTT. The rearrangement links TRBV5-5 to TRBJ1-6; a possible D gene is TRBD1 (5 bases). The CDR3 has 11 residues. CDR1 is SGHKS and CDR2 is YYEKEE in the germline V gene (reference sequence). V was trimmed by 4 bases and J by 17 bases, leaving 13 bases between them.